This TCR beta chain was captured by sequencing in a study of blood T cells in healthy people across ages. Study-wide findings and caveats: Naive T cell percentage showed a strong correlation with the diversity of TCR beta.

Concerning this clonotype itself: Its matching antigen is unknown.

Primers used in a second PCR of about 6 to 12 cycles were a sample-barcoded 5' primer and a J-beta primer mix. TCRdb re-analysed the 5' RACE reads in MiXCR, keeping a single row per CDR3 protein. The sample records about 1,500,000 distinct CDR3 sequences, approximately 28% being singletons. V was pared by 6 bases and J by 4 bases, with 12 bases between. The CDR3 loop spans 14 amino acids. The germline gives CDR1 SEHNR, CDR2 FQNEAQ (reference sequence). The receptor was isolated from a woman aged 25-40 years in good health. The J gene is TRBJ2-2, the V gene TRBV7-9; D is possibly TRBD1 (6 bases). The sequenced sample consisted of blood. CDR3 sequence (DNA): TGTGCCAGCAGTCGACAGGTTATCACCGGGGAGCTGTTTTTT. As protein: CASSRQVITGELFF.